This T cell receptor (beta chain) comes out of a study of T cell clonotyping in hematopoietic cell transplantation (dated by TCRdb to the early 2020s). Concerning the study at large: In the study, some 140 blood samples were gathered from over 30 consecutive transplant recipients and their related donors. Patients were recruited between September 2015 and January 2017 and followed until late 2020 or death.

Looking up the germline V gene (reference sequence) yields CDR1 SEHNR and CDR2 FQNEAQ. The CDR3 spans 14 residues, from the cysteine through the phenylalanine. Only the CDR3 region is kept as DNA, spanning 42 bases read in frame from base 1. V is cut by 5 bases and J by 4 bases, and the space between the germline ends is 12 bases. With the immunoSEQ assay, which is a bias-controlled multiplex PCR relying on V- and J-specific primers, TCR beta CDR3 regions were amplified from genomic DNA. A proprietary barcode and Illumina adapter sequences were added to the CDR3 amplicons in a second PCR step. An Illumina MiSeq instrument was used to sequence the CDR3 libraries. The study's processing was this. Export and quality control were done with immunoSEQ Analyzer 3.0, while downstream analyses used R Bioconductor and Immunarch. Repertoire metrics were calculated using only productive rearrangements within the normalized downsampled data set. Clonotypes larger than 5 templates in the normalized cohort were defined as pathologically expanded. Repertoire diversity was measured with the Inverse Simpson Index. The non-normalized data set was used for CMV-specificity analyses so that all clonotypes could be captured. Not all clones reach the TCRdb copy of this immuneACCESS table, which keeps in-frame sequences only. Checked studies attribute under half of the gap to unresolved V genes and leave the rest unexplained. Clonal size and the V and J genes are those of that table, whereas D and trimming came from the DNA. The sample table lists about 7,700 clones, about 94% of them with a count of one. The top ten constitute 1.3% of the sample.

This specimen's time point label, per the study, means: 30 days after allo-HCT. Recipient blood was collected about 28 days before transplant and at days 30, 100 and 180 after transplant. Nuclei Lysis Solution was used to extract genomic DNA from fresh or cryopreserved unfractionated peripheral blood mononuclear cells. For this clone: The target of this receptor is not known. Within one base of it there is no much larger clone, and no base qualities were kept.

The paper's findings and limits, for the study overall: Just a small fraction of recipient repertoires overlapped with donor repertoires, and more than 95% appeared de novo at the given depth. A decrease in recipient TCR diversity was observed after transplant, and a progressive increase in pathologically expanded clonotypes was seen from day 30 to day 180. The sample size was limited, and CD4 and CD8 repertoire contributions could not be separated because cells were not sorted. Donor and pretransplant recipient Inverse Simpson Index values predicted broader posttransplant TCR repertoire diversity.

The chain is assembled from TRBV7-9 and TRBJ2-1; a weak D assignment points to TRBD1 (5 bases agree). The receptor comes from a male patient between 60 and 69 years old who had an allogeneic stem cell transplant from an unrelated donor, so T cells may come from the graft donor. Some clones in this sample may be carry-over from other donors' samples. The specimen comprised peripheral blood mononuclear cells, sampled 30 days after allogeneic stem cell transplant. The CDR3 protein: CASSLQRQYNEQFF. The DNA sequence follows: TGTGCCAGCAGCCTCCAAAGACAGTACAATGAGCAGTTCTTC.